This T cell receptor (beta chain) was captured by sequencing in a study of blood T cells in healthy people across ages. Findings and limits, study-wide: Leaving the PBMCs unsorted stopped any conclusive comparison of naive versus antigen-experienced cells.

Those donating, healthy Caucasian individuals from Russia, were aged about 6 to 100. Each sample used at least 7 million PBMCs. Germline values: CDR1 SGDLS, CDR2 YYNGEE. V dropped 4 bases and J dropped 1; count of bases not matched to a gene: 6. The CDR3 sequence is 16 residues long. The sample holds a few counts of this clonotype. Its specificity is not known. A J-beta primer mix and a sample-barcoded 5' primer were used in a second PCR of about 7 to 12 cycles. MiXCR, run by TCRdb on the 5' RACE reads, gives a single entry per CDR3 protein. The sample consists of some 700,000 distinct CDR3 sequences, about 24% of them appearing once.

The sequenced sample was blood. This chain links TRBV9 with TRBJ2-1, with 9 bases that match TRBD2. This sequence originates from a man in his 70s in good health. This CDR3 is CASSILSGGSYNEQFF. Written as DNA, the CDR3 is TGTGCCAGCAGCATCCTTAGCGGGGGATCCTACAATGAGCAGTTCTTC.